The TCR beta chain described here comes from a study of blood T cells in healthy people across ages. Using a J-beta primer mix together with a sample-barcoded 5' primer, a second PCR was run for roughly 6 to 12 cycles. TCRdb reanalysed the 5' RACE reads using MiXCR and keeps one entry per CDR3 protein. The table records nearly 1 million distinct CDR3 sequences, about 51% of them present only once. CDR3 length: 16 residues. The junction had 11 bases not matched to a gene; V was cut back by 5 bases and J by 4 bases. Germline CDR1 is MNHNY and CDR2 is SVGAGI (reference sequence). Ranging in age from about 6 to 100, the donors were healthy Caucasian individuals from Russia. Extractions gave at least 5.5 micrograms of total RNA per sample.

Sequencing was carried out using blood. The genes are TRBV6-6 and TRBJ1-2; 9 bases line up with TRBD1. The clonotype comes from a woman aged 55-69 years in good health. The CDR3, as DNA: TGTGCCAGCAGTCAATCCGGGACAGGGAGCCTCTATGGCTACACCTTC. Protein product: CASSQSGTGSLYGYTF.